Included here is one T cell receptor beta chain sequence, with context. Its target is unknown. These data are taken from a study of shared clonotypes between healthy human individuals. General study results and limits: An anticipated effect of sequencing depth on clonotype sharing among donors was recognized. Depth was large, yet rarefaction showed that sorted-subset sequencing was incomplete.

The table came from immunoSEQ multiplex PCR; TCRdb's copy has only in-frame clones and leaves some out. The top ten clones hold 0.13% of a sample with a few million clones, almost 96% of them seen once. The CDR3 is 16 residues long. V lost 3 bases, J lost 2 bases, and 5 bases stayed unmatched. The germline V gene encodes CDR1 MDHEN and CDR2 SYDVKM. The sequenced sample consisted of naive CD4+ T cells sorted from blood. Subset denoted: CD45RA+ positively selected. This chain links TRBV28 with TRBJ1-5; 9 bases are a match to TRBD1. This clonotype was obtained from a man between 18 and 35 years old in good health. The DNA for the CDR3 is TGTGCCAGCAGTTTCGACAGGGGGTACGGCAATCAGCCCCAGCATTTT. Translating gives CASSFDRGYGNQPQHF.